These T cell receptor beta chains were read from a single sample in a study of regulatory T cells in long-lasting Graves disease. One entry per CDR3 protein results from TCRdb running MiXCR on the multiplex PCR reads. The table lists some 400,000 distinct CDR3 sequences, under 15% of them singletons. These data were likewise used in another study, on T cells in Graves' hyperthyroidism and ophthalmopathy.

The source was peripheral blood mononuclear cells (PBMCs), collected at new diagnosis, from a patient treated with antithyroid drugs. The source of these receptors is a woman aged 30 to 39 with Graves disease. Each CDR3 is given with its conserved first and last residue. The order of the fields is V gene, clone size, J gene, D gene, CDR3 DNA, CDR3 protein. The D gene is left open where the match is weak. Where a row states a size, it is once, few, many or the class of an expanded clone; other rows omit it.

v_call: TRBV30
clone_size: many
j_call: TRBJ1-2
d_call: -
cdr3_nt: TGTGCCTGGCAGGGGTACTATGGCTACACCTTC
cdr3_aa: CAWQGYYGYTF

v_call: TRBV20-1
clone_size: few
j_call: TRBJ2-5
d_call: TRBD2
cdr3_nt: TGCAGTGCTAGCCCTCGAGCGGGAGGTCAACGAGAGACCCAGTACTTC
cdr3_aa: CSASPRAGGQRETQYF

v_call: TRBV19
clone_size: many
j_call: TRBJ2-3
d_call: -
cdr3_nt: TGTGCCAGTAGTATAAGTGTCGCGGAGCCCACAGATACGCAGTATTTT
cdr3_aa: CASSISVAEPTDTQYF

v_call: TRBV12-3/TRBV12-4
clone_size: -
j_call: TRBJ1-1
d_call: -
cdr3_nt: TGTGCCAGCAGTCTGAAAGGGGGAATAACGAACACTGAAGCTTTCTTT
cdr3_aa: CASSLKGGITNTEAFF

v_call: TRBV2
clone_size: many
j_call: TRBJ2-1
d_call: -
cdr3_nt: TGTGCCAGCAGTGTTTATGAGCAGTTCTTC
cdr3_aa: CASSVYEQFF

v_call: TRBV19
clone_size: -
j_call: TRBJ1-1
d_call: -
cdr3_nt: TGTGCCACCTTGACAGCGAACACTGAAGCTTTCTTT
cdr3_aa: CATLTANTEAFF

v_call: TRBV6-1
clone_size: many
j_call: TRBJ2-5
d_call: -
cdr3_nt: TGTGCCAGCAGTGACAGCGGCCAAGAGACCCAGTACTTC
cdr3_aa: CASSDSGQETQYF

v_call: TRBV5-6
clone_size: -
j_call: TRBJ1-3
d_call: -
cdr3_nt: TGTGCCAGCAGCTTGAGAACCTCTGGAAACACCATATATTTT
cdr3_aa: CASSLRTSGNTIYF

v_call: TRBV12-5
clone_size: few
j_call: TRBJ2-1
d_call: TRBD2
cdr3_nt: TGTGCTAGTGGTTTGGCCGTGACTAGCGGGAGTCGGCAGTTCTTC
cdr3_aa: CASGLAVTSGSRQFF

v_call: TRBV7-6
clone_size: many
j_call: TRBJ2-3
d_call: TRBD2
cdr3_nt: TGTGCCAGCAGCAAGACTAGCGGGAGGGCCACAGATACGCAGTATTTT
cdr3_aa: CASSKTSGRATDTQYF

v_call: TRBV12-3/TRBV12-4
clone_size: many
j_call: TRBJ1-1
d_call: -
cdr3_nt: TGTGCCAGCAGTTCCCGAGGAACAGATACTGAAGCTTTCTTT
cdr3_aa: CASSSRGTDTEAFF

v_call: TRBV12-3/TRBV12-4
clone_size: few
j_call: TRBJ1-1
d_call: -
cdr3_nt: TGTGCCAGCAGCTTTACGTCTGTCCGCCCGAACACTGAAGCTTTCTTT
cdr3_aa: CASSFTSVRPNTEAFF

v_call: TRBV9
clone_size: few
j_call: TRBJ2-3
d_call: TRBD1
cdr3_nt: TGTGCCAGCAGCGAGGGGCCAGGACAGGGGGCCACGAAGCAGTATTTT
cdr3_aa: CASSEGPGQGATKQYF

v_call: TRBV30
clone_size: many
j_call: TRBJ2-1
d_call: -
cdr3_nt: TGTGCCTGGGAGATACTAGTGCACGGATTC
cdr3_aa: CAWEILVHGF

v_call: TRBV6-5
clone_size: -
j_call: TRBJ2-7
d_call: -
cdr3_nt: TGTGCCAGCAGTTACTCGGCACGCAGCGCCTACGAGCAGTACTTC
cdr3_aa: CASSYSARSAYEQYF

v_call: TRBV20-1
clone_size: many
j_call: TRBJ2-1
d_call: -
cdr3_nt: TGCAGTGCTAGTGACCACGAGACTGACTTTTACAATGAGCAGTTCTTC
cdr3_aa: CSASDHETDFYNEQFF

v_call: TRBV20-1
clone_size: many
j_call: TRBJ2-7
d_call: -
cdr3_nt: TGCAGTGCTGCTAGAGAAGGGGACGGACTCTACGAGCAGTACTTC
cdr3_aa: CSAAREGDGLYEQYF

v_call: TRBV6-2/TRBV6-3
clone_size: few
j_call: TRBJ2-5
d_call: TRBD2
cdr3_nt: TGTGCCAGCACCCGACTAGCTATCCAGACCCAGTACTTC
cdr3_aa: CASTRLAIQTQYF

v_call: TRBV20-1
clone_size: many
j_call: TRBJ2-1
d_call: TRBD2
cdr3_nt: TGCAGTGCCTTTAGCGGGATTAGGGAGCAGTTCTTC
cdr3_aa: CSAFSGIREQFF

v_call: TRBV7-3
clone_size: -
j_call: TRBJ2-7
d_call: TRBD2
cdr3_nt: TGTGCCAGCAGCTTAGGAACTAGCGGGAGTGGCTACGAGCAGTACTTC
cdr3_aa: CASSLGTSGSGYEQYF

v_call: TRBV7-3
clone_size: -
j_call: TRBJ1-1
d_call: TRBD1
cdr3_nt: TGTGCCAGCGGCTTAACCCACAGGGGGAACACTGAAGCTTTCTTT
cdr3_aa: CASGLTHRGNTEAFF

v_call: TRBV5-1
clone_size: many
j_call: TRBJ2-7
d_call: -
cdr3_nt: TGCGCCAGCAGCTTGGGACGGGGACTCTCCTACGAGCAGTACTTC
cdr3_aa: CASSLGRGLSYEQYF

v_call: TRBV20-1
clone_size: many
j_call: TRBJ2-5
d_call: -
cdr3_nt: TGCAGTGCCCTAGGACTTTCGAGGTCAGAGACCCAGTACTTC
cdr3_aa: CSALGLSRSETQYF

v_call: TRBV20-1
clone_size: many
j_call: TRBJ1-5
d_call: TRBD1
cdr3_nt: TGCAGTGCTAGAGATCAGGGGGACAATCAGCCCCAGCATTTT
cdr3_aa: CSARDQGDNQPQHF

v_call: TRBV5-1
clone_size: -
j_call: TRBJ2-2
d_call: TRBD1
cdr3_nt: TGCGCCAGCAGCCTTCGGACAGGGGCGCGGATCACCGGGGAGCTGTTTTTT
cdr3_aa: CASSLRTGARITGELFF

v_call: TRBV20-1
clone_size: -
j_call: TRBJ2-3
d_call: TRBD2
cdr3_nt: TGCAGTGCTGGGGGACTAGCGGGAGACACAGATACGCAGTATTTT
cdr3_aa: CSAGGLAGDTDTQYF

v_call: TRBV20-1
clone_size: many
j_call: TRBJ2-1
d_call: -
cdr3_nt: TGCAGTGCCGCCAACGCAGGGATCGATGAGCAGTTCTTC
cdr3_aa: CSAANAGIDEQFF

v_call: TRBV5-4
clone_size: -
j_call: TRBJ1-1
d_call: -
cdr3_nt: TGTGCCAGCAGCTTGGCCCCGGGACGGCAAATACCTGAAGCTTTCTTT
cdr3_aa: CASSLAPGRQIPEAFF

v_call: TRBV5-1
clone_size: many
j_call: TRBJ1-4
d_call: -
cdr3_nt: TGCGCCAGCAGCTCCTGGACGGGAGAGAATGAAAAACTGTTTTTT
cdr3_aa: CASSSWTGENEKLFF

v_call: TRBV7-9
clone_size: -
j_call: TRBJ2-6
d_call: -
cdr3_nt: TGTGCCAGCAGCTTATCCGGAGCCCTGGCAGGGGCCAACGTCCTGACTTTC
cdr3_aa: CASSLSGALAGANVLTF

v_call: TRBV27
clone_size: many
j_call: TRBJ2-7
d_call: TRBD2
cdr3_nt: TGTGCCAGCAGTTTATCCTTGACTAGCGGCTACGAGCAGTACTTC
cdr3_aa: CASSLSLTSGYEQYF

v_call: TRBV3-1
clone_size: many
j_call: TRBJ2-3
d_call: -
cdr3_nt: TGTGCCAGCAGCCATAGGGACAACACAGATACGCAGTATTTT
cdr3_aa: CASSHRDNTDTQYF

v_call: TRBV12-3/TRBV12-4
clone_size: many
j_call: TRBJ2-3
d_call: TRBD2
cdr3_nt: TGTGCCAGCCGCCTGGGGAGCGGGAGGGCGGGAGATACGCAGTATTTT
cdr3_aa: CASRLGSGRAGDTQYF

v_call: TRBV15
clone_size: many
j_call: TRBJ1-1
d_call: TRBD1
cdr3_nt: TGTGCCACCAGCAGAGGTAAGGGACAGCCGAACACTGAAGCTTTCTTT
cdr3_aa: CATSRGKGQPNTEAFF

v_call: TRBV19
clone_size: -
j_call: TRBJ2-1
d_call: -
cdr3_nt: TGTGCCAGTTGTTACTCCCATGAGCAGTTCTTC
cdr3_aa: CASCYSHEQFF

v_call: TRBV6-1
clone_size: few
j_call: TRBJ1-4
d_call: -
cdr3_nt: TGTGCCACCGAGGGGCGTAATGAAAAACTGTTTTTT
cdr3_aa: CATEGRNEKLFF

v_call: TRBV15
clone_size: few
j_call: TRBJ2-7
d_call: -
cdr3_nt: TGTGCCACCAGCAGAGAGATGGATGGCCGCGAGCAGTACTTC
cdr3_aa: CATSREMDGREQYF

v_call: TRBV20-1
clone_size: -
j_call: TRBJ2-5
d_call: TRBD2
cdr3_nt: TGCAGTGCTCCGAAACTAGCGGAAGAGGCCCAGTACTTC
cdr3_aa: CSAPKLAEEAQYF

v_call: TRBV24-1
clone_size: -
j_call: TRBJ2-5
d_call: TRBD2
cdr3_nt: TGTGCCACCAGTGACAGAGGGACTAGCGGCCAAGAGACCCAGTACTTC
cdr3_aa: CATSDRGTSGQETQYF

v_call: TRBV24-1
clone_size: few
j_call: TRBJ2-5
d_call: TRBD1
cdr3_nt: TGTGCCACCAGTCCCGAGACAGGGGGACAAGAGACCCAGTACTTC
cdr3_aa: CATSPETGGQETQYF

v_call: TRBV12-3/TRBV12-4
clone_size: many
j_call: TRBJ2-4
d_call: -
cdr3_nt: TGTGCCAGCAGTTTCGCTGGAGATGGGCGAGGAGTAGCCAAAAACATTCAGTACTTC
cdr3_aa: CASSFAGDGRGVAKNIQYF

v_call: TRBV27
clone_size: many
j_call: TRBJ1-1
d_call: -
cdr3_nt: TGTGCCAGCAGTTTCGGTGGTTCTGAAGCTTTCTTT
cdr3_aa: CASSFGGSEAFF

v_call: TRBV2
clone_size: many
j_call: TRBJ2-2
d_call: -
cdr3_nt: TGTGCCAGCAGTGTAGATGCGGGGTACACCGGGGAGCTGTTTTTT
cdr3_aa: CASSVDAGYTGELFF

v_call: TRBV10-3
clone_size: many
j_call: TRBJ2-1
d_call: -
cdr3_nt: TGTGCCATCAGTATTGGAGGGAGGACAACCTCGGGTGAGCAGTTCTTC
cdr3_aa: CAISIGGRTTSGEQFF

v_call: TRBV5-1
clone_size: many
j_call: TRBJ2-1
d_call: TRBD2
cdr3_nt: TGCGCCAGCAAGGGGTCTAATATGGGAGGGCCCATCGACAATGAGCAGTTCTTC
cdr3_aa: CASKGSNMGGPIDNEQFF

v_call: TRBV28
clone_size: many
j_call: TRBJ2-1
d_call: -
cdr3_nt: TGTGCCAGCAGTTCCCTACTAGCCCACAATGAGCAGTTCTTC
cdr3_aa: CASSSLLAHNEQFF

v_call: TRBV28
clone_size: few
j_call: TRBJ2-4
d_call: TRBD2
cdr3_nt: TGTGCCACCCCTGCTGGGCCGGGGGGGCTTGTCAAAAACATTCAGTACTTC
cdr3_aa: CATPAGPGGLVKNIQYF

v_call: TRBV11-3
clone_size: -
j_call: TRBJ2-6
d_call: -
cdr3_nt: TGTGCGTCCTCGGAAGGCGCTGGGGCCAACGTCCTGACTTTC
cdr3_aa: CASSEGAGANVLTF

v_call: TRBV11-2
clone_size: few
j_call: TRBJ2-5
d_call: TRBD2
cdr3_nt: TGTGCCAGCAGCCCGGAGGGACTAGCGGGAGAGACCCAGTACTTC
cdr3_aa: CASSPEGLAGETQYF

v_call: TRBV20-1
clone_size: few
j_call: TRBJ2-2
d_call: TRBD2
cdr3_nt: TGCAGTGCTAGAGATCACGGGAGGGACACCGGGGAGCTGTTTTTT
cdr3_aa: CSARDHGRDTGELFF

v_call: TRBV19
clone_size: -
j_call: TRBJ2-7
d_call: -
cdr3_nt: TGTGCCAGTAGTATTACAGGAACCTCCTACGAGCAGTACTTC
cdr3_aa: CASSITGTSYEQYF

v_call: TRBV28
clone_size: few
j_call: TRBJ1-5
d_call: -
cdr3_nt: TGTGCCAGCAGTTGGAGTTTCTTAAACAGCAATCAGCCCCAGCATTTT
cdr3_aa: CASSWSFLNSNQPQHF

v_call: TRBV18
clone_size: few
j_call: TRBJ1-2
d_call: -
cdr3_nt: TGTGCCAGCTCCCCCACAGACAGGACAAACTATGGCTACACCTTC
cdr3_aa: CASSPTDRTNYGYTF